A selection of T cell receptor beta chains follows, all from one sample in a study of blood T cell repertoires in COVID-19. Assay: immunoSEQ multiplex PCR; the TCRdb copy retains only in-frame clones and omits some. This table holds about 140,000 clones, 65% to 80% found once. Sequencing used peripheral blood. Receptors were obtained from a man in his sixties with acute or convalescent COVID-19. The CDR3 runs from the conserved cysteine through the conserved F or W. The D gene is left open where the match is weak. For some rows the clone size is stated as once, few or many, or as a class when expanded; others skip it.

TRBJ2-1,-,15,TRBV9,TRBD1,CASNQQGASYNEQFF,TGTGCCAGCAACCAACAGGGGGCGAGCTACAATGAGCAGTTCTTC
TRBJ1-5,-,12,TRBV24-1,-,CATSDVNQPQHF,TGTGCCACCAGTGACGTGAATCAGCCCCAGCATTTT
TRBJ1-4,-,15,TRBV5-4,-,CASSLVGEPNEKLFF,TGTGCCAGCAGCTTGGTTGGGGAGCCCAATGAAAAACTGTTTTTT
TRBJ1-1,-,11,TRBV28,-,CASSYDIEAFF,TGTGCCAGCAGCTACGACATTGAAGCTTTCTTT
TRBJ2-3,-,16,TRBV5-1,TRBD1,CASSLARTGGADTQYF,TGCGCCAGCAGCTTGGCCCGGACAGGGGGGGCAGATACGCAGTATTTT
TRBJ1-1,-,15,TRBV6-5,-,CASTSPQGRNTEAFF,TGTGCCAGCACCAGCCCACAGGGTCGGAACACTGAAGCTTTCTTT
TRBJ1-6,-,15,TRBV6-1,-,CASSEERNANSPLHF,TGTGCCAGCAGTGAAGAGAGGAATGCTAATTCACCCCTCCACTTT
TRBJ2-2,-,16,TRBV6-2/TRBV6-3,TRBD2,CASRPWTSGNTGELFF,TGTGCCAGCAGGCCTTGGACTAGCGGGAACACCGGGGAGCTGTTTTTT
TRBJ2-2,many,16,TRBV5-6,-,CASTMGGGTNTGELFF,TGTGCCAGCACCATGGGCGGGGGCACGAACACCGGGGAGCTGTTTTTT
TRBJ2-2,-,16,TRBV13,TRBD2,CASSHGLAGNTGELFF,TGTGCCAGCAGCCATGGACTAGCGGGAAATACCGGGGAGCTGTTTTTT
TRBJ2-7,-,16,TRBV6-1,-,CASSAAGGLIPYEQYF,TGTGCCAGCAGTGCCGCTGGGGGGTTGATTCCCTACGAGCAGTACTTC
TRBJ1-2,-,13,TRBV28,-,CASSLSLGRGYTF,TGTGCCAGCAGTTTATCGCTCGGGAGGGGCTACACCTTC
TRBJ2-2,once,16,TRBV7-2,-,CASSSVVGVPSGELFF,TGTGCCAGCAGCTCTGTAGTGGGAGTGCCGTCCGGGGAGCTGTTTTTT
TRBJ2-3,-,15,TRBV24-1,TRBD2,CATSEFLAGTDTQYF,TGTGCCACCAGTGAGTTCCTAGCGGGGACAGATACGCAGTATTTT
TRBJ2-3,-,17,TRBV28,TRBD2,CASSLMLLAGGKDTQYF,TGTGCCAGCAGTTTAATGCTTCTAGCGGGAGGTAAAGATACGCAGTATTTT
TRBJ2-5,-,13,TRBV2,-,CASKRGEQETQYF,TGTGCCAGCAAACGGGGTGAACAAGAGACCCAGTACTTC
TRBJ1-6,-,15,TRBV5-1,-,CASSRRRGDNSPLHF,TGCGCCAGCAGCAGGAGACGGGGGGATAATTCACCCCTCCACTTT
TRBJ2-7,-,14,TRBV28,TRBD1,CASRDREVGYEQYF,TGTGCCAGCAGGGACAGGGAGGTCGGCTACGAGCAGTACTTC
TRBJ2-3,-,14,TRBV10-3,TRBD1,CAITGTGGTDTQYF,TGTGCCATCACCGGGACAGGGGGCACAGATACGCAGTATTTT
TRBJ1-5,-,13,TRBV20-1,-,CSASTGSNQPQHF,TGCAGTGCTAGTACAGGGTCCAATCAGCCCCAGCATTTT
TRBJ1-4,-,15,TRBV27,-,CASSSRGTTNEKLFF,TGTGCCAGCAGCAGCCGGGGGACAACTAATGAAAAACTGTTTTTT
TRBJ2-1,-,11,TRBV24-1,TRBD2,CATSGGNEQFF,TGTGCCACCAGCGGGGGGAATGAGCAGTTCTTC
TRBJ2-3,-,16,TRBV5-8,TRBD2,CASSLVGLAMGDTQYF,TGTGCCAGCAGCTTGGTGGGACTAGCTATGGGAGATACGCAGTATTTT
TRBJ2-1,-,10,TRBV30,-,CAWKRDEQFF,TGTGCCTGGAAACGGGATGAGCAGTTCTTC
TRBJ2-7,-,14,TRBV6-2/TRBV6-3,TRBD1,CASSPPDRVNEQYF,TGTGCCAGCAGTCCCCCGGACAGGGTCAACGAGCAGTACTTC